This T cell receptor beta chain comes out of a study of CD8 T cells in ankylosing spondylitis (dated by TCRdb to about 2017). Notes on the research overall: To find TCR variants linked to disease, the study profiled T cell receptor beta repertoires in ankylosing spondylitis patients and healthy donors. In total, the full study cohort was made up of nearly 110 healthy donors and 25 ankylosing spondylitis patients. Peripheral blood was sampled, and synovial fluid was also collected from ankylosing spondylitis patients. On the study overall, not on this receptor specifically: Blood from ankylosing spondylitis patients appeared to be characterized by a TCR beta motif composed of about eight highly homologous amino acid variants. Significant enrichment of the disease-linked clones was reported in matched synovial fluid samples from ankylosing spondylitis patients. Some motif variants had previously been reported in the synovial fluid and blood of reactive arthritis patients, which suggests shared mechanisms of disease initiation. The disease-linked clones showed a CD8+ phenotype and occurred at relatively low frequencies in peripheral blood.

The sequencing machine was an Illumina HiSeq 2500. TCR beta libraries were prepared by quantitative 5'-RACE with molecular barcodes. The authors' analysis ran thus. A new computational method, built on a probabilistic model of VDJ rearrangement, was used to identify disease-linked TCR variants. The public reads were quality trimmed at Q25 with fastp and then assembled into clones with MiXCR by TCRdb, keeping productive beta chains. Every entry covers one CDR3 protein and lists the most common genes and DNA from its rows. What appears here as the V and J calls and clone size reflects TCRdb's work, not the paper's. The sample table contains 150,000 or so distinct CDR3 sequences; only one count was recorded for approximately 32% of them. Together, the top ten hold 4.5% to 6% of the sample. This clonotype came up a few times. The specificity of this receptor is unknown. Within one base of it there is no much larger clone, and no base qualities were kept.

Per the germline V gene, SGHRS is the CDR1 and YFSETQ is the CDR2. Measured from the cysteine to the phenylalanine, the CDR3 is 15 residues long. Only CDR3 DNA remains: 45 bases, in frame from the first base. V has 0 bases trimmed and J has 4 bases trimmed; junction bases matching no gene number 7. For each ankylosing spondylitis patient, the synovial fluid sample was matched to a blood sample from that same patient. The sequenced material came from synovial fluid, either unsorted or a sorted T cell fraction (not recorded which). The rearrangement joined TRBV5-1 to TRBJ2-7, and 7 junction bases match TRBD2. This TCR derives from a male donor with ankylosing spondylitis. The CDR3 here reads CASSLDVAGLYEQYF. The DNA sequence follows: TGCGCCAGCAGCTTGGATGTAGCGGGCCTGTACGAGCAGTACTTC.